This entry lists 23 T cell receptor beta chains sequenced from one sample in a study of T cell repertoires in cytomegalovirus infection. These receptors lack a known antigen. TCRdb recomputed calls from the reads with MiXCR, one row per CDR3 protein. Of fewer than 650,000 distinct CDR3 sequences listed, almost 40% are singletons. The sample was cultured PBMCs, taken from culture after CMV antigen stimulation. Receptors originate from a human donor in good health (CMV status not recorded). Some clones in this sample may be carry-over from other donors' samples.

In its sample, this clonotype was seen a few times. The V gene is TRBV12-3 or TRBV12-4, the J gene TRBJ2-1, with 10 bases lining up with TRBD2. The CDR3 spans 14 residues. V was pared by 6 bases and J by 9 bases, with 8 bases of the junction left unmatched. The CDR3 loop reads CASRGSGRAGEQFF. The CDR3 DNA sequence: TGTGCCAGCAGGGGGAGCGGGAGGGCCGGTGAGCAGTTCTTC.

The chain has TRBV7-2 and TRBJ1-5, with 7 bases matching TRBD1. Unmatched junction bases numbered 7, after V lost 5 bases and J lost 9 bases. Germline-derived CDR1 and CDR2 are SGHTA and FQGNSA. The CDR3 sequence is 13 residues long. The DNA for the CDR3 is TGTGCCAGCAGCACAGCGGGACAGCGGCCCCAGCATTTT. Its protein is CASSTAGQRPQHF.

This clonotype was found a few times. The chain has TRBV12-3 or TRBV12-4 and TRBJ1-2; the D is unclear. V was shortened by 7 bases and J by 4 bases, with 13 bases between the two germline ends. The CDR3 covers 13 residues. The CDR3 sequence: CASTLTEIYGYTF. CDR3 nucleotides: TGTGCCAGCACCCTTACAGAGATCTATGGCTACACCTTC.

The V and J genes are TRBV10-3 and TRBJ2-3; D may be TRBD1 (6 bases). Per the germline V gene, CDR1 is ENHRY and CDR2 is SYGVKD. Deletions cut 0 bases from V and 0 bases from J, with 13 bases between. This CDR3 region has 17 residues. The CDR3 nucleotides are TGTGCCATCAGTGAGTCCCCTGGGACACCCAGCACAGATACGCAGTATTTT. Translation gives CAISESPGTPSTDTQYF.

The chain employs TRBV6-6 and TRBJ1-2; tentatively, D is TRBD1 (6 bases). The CDR3 sequence is 16 residues long. V lost 0 bases and J 1 base, leaving 12 bases between the germline ends. Germline V gene data show CDR1 as MNHNY and CDR2 as SVGAGI (reference sequence). CDR3 protein: CASSYSRGANNYGYTF. The CDR3 DNA reads as TGTGCCAGCAGTTACTCGAGGGGGGCGAATAACTATGGCTACACCTTC.

Of note for this clonotype: One junction end does not reproduce the germline sequence, and a read error may be involved. The rearrangement links TRBV4-1 to TRBJ2-1, with D uncertain. In germline, CDR1 is MGHRA, CDR2 YSYEKL. The CDR3 has 14 residues. Here the CDR3 reads CASSQENSYNEQFF. DNA of the CDR3: TGTGCCAGCAGCCAAGAGAACTCCTACAATGAGCAGTTCTTC.

The gene calls are TRBV24-1 and TRBJ2-3, with 10 positions matching TRBD1. Germline lookup yields CDR1 KGHDR and CDR2 SFDVKD. Germline trimming cut 4 bases from V and 4 bases from J; bases unmatched to any gene: 4. There are 15 residues in the CDR3. The chain's CDR3 is CATSDPTGGPDTQYF. DNA of the CDR3: TGTGCCACCAGTGACCCGACAGGGGGCCCAGATACGCAGTATTTT.

The genes are TRBV5-3 and TRBJ2-1; D may be TRBD1 or TRBD2 (6 bases each). TRBV5-3 falls under the ORF class, with uncertain function. The ends were cut back, 8 bases at V and 3 bases at J, with 21 bases in the middle. The CDR3 is 16 amino acids. CDR3 region: CASSMLEGVLYNEQFF. The CDR3 DNA reads as TGTGCCAGCAGCATGTTGGAGGGGGTTCTCTACAATGAGCAGTTCTTC.

The rearrangement joins TRBV11-2 to TRBJ2-5; D perhaps matches TRBD2 (6 bases). The germline V gene has CDR1 SGHAT and CDR2 FQNNGV. The CDR3 extends over 16 amino acids. V lost 0 bases and J lost 1, with 12 bases in between. The CDR3 is CASSLEGRGGQETQYF. In DNA, the CDR3 is TGTGCCAGCAGCTTAGAAGGGCGGGGAGGCCAAGAGACCCAGTACTTC.

The sample holds a few counts of this clonotype. The genes are TRBV7-8 and TRBJ1-5; a possible D gene is TRBD1 (5 bases). There are 15 residues in the CDR3. Trimming left V 0 bases short and J 6 bases short, with 12 bases between. Germline V CDR1 and CDR2: SGHVS, FQNEAQ. The DNA of the CDR3 is TGTGCCAGCAGCTTAGCGGACACGGGGGTTCAGCCCCAGCATTTT. This sequence encodes CASSLADTGVQPQHF.

Only a few counts were recorded for this clonotype. This chain links TRBV6-1 with TRBJ1-6; 8 nucleotides match TRBD1. This CDR3 is built from 15 residues. Per the germline V gene, CDR1 is MNHNS and CDR2 is SASEGT. Trimming took 7 bases from V and 10 from J; bases not matched to a gene: 12. The CDR3 reads CASTPGWTGNSPLHF. CDR3 bases: TGTGCCAGCACTCCCGGTTGGACAGGGAACTCACCCCTCCACTTT.

This chain links TRBV19 with TRBJ1-5, with D uncertain. The CDR3 runs to 12 residues. Between the trimmed V and J ends, which lost 5 bases and 5 bases, there was a span of 7 bases. Germline V CDR1 and CDR2: LNHDA, SQIVND (reference sequence). The CDR3 is CASSHSYQPQHF. The CDR3 DNA reads TGTGCCAGTAGTCACTCATATCAGCCCCAGCATTTT.

This chain uses TRBV12-3 or TRBV12-4 with TRBJ2-3; D possibly corresponds to TRBD2 (6 bases). The CDR3 length is 14 residues. V lost 8 bases, J lost 0 bases, and 12 bases lay in between. The CDR3 nucleotides are TGTGCCAGCCTTCCGGCGGGGAGCACAGATACGCAGTATTTT. Translating gives CASLPAGSTDTQYF.

This chain links TRBV20-1 with TRBJ1-1, with D perhaps TRBD1 (5 bases). Germline values: CDR1 DFQATT, CDR2 SNEGSKA (reference sequence). Between the trimmed V and J ends, which lost 5 bases and 1 base, there was a span of 17 bases. The CDR3 length is 15 residues. CDR3 DNA: TGCAGTGCTCCTCAAGACGGGACGGCGAACACTGAAGCTTTCTTT. Protein sequence: CSAPQDGTANTEAFF.

Only a few counts were recorded for this clonotype. The chain recombines TRBV4-1 with TRBJ2-1; TRBD2 aligns across 15 bases. V lost 4 bases, J lost 7 bases, and 23 bases stayed unmatched. CDR3 length equals 22 residues. The germline V gene has CDR1 MGHRA and CDR2 YSYEKL. CDR3 in amino acids: CASSPYRSPGLAGGIGGNEQFF. CDR3 nucleotide sequence: TGCGCCAGCAGCCCCTACAGGTCCCCGGGACTAGCGGGAGGTATCGGGGGGAATGAGCAGTTCTTC.

This clonotype was seen a single time. The CDR3 region has the DNA TGTGCCAGCAGTTCCCCGCCGACAGGGCTGGAGACCCAGTACTTC. Amino acid sequence: CASSSPPTGLETQYF. The chain uses TRBV28 and TRBJ2-5; 7 nucleotides match TRBD1. CDR3 size: 15 residues. With V trimmed by 4 bases and J by 5 bases, 10 bases remained unmatched. Germline CDR1 reads MDHEN; CDR2 reads SYDVKM.

This clonotype was picked up many times. This chain links TRBV7-6 with TRBJ1-6; TRBD1 is a possible D gene (5 bases). V lost 1 base and J lost 10, with 14 bases in between. The CDR3 extends over 15 amino acids. Germline CDR1 SGHVS, CDR2 FNYEAQ. CDR3 amino acids: CASSLGRGRDSPLHF. The DNA of the CDR3 is TGTGCCAGCAGCTTAGGGAGGGGTCGAGACTCACCCCTCCACTTT.

This rearrangement joins TRBV7-2 to TRBJ1-6; maybe TRBD1 (6 bases). This CDR3 has 16 amino acids. The V end lost 5 bases, the J end lost 8 bases, and 19 bases lay between the germline ends. The germline CDR1 and CDR2 sequences are SGHTA and FQGNSA. For the CDR3, the DNA is TGTGCCAGCAGCATAGGGGCGGTCACAGGGCATTCACCCCTCCACTTT. Protein: CASSIGAVTGHSPLHF.

This sequence joins TRBV18 and TRBJ1-6; unclear D gene. This CDR3 spans 14 amino acids. Trimming removed 2 bases from V and 3 bases from J, with 5 bases in between. Germline assignment: CDR1 KGHSH and CDR2 LQKENI. The CDR3 loop reads CASSPGLYNSPLHF. Here the CDR3 DNA reads TGTGCCAGCTCACCAGGGCTCTATAATTCACCCCTCCACTTT.

The V gene is TRBV19, the J gene TRBJ1-1, with D perhaps matching TRBD1 (5 bases). Germline V gene lookup returns CDR1 LNHDA and CDR2 SQIVND (reference sequence). V lost 7 bases, J lost 0 bases, and 12 bases lay in between. The length of the CDR3 is 14 residues. The CDR3 DNA sequence: TGTGCCAGTACCCCGACAGTCATGAACACTGAAGCTTTCTTT. Its translation is CASTPTVMNTEAFF. Combining the CDR3 with reference TRBV19 and TRBJ1-1 gives the whole variable domain DGGITQSPKYLFRKEGQNVTLSCEQNLNHDAMYWYRQDPGQGLRLIYYSQIVNDFQKGDIAEGYSVSREKKESFPLTVTSAQKNPTAFYLCASTPTVMNTEAFFGQGTRLTVV.

The chain recombines TRBV7-2 with TRBJ1-1; D uncertain. Germline CDR1 reads SGHTA; CDR2 reads FQGNSA. The germline V and J ends were trimmed by 3 bases and 2 bases, with 13 bases remaining between them. The CDR3 extends over 15 amino acids. CDR3 sequence (DNA): TGTGCCAGCAGCTTTCGCTTCCGAGCTAACACTGAAGCTTTCTTT. This encodes CASSFRFRANTEAFF.

The chain joins TRBV11-2 to TRBJ2-2; a weak D match, TRBD2 (6 bases). This CDR3 contains 14 residues. The V gene's germline CDR1 is SGHAT and CDR2 FQNNGV. Trimming took off 5 bases at V and 0 bases at J, with 7 bases between the two ends. CDR3 sequence reads: CASSAGPNTGELFF. CDR3 in DNA: TGTGCCAGCAGCGCGGGACCGAACACCGGGGAGCTGTTTTTT.

CDR3 coding DNA: TGTGCCAGCAGCTCCGGACAGTCACACGGGGCGTTCTTC. Translating it yields CASSSGQSHGAFF. The rearrangement joins TRBV7-6 to TRBJ2-1; D is perhaps TRBD1 (6 bases). CDR3 length: 13 residues. The germline V gene has CDR1 SGHVS and CDR2 FNYEAQ. The V and J ends lost 4 bases and 15 bases respectively, with 19 bases between them.